Shown below are 10 T cell receptor beta chains from a single sample sequenced in a study of blood T cell repertoires in COVID-19. Assay used: immunoSEQ multiplex PCR; TCRdb lists only in-frame clones, some missing. The data contain 300,000 to 350,000 clones, 70% to 90% of them singletons. The sample taken for sequencing was PBMCs or T cells enriched from blood (not recorded which). The receptors come from a man younger than 40 who had recovered from COVID-19.

The V and J genes are TRBV27 and TRBJ2-7; TRBD2 is a possible D gene (6 bases). CDR3 length: 14 residues. Germline-derived CDR1 and CDR2 are MNHEY and SMNVEV (reference sequence). The V gene lost 5 bases and the J gene lost 7 bases, with 18 bases spanning the gap. The CDR3 region is CASSHGTPQREQYF. The CDR3 DNA reads as TGTGCCAGCAGTCACGGGACTCCCCAGCGGGAGCAGTACTTC.

The chain is built from TRBV11-2 and TRBJ1-2, with TRBD1 identical over 7 bases. The CDR3 covers 15 residues. Germline values: CDR1 SGHAT, CDR2 FQNNGV. The ends lost 4 bases at V and 1 base at J; junction bases unmatched: 6. CDR3 amino acids: CASSSGQRINYGYTF. CDR3 bases: TGTGCCAGCAGCTCGGGACAGCGGATTAACTATGGCTACACCTTC.

The chain couples TRBV29-1 to TRBJ1-1, with D possibly being TRBD1 (5 bases). Trimming cost V 7 bases and J 6 bases, with 9 bases left between them. This CDR3 is 10 amino acids long. CDR1 SQVTM and CDR2 ANQGSEA come from the germline V gene. The CDR3 loop reads CSAQGAEAFF. The CDR3 DNA follows: TGCAGCGCTCAGGGTGCTGAAGCTTTCTTT.

The rearrangement links TRBV5-4 to TRBJ2-2, with TRBD1 matching over 8 bases. V shed 1 base, J shed 9 bases, and the junction held 11 bases outside the gene matches. Germline loops: CDR1 SGHNT, CDR2 YYREEE (reference sequence). The CDR3 totals 16 residues. In nucleotides, the CDR3 is TGTGCCAGCAGCTTGTACATGCAGGGGGCAACCCGGGAGCTGTTTTTT. Amino acids: CASSLYMQGATRELFF.

This chain joins TRBV7-9 and TRBJ1-1, with TRBD1 identical over 8 bases. Germline V lookup: CDR1 SEHNR, CDR2 FQNEAQ (reference sequence). The CDR3 totals 15 residues. V lost 0 bases and J lost 3; bases outside the gene matches: 3. The CDR3 spells CASSLAVDRDTEAFF. CDR3 DNA: TGTGCCAGCAGCTTAGCCGTGGACAGGGACACTGAAGCTTTCTTT. The variable domain in full, with the rest retrieved from reference TRBV7-9 and TRBJ1-1, is DTGVSQNPRHKITKRGQNVTFRCDPISEHNRLYWYRQTLGQGPEFLTYFQNEAQLEKSRLLSDRFSAERPKGSFSTLEIQRTEQGDSAMYLCASSLAVDRDTEAFFGQGTRLTVV.

This clone was seen only once. The rearrangement joins TRBV6-5 to TRBJ1-3, with 9 bases identical to TRBD1. CDR1 and CDR2 from the germline V gene are MNHEY and SVGAGI. The trim removed 8 bases at V and 2 bases at J, leaving 7 bases unmatched. This CDR3 is 15 amino acids long. CDR3 DNA: TGTGCCAGCCGGAACAGGGGGCTTACTGGAAACACCATATATTTT. Translation gives CASRNRGLTGNTIYF.

V is TRBV12-5 and J is TRBJ1-6; 8 nucleotides line up with TRBD1. Trimming at V came to 1 base and at J to 10 bases, leaving 3 bases not matched to a gene. This CDR3 has 14 amino acids. CDR1 is LGHNT and CDR2 is FRNRAP in the germline V gene. CDR3 sequence reads: CASGLGDRPSPLHF. The DNA of the CDR3 is TGTGCTAGTGGTTTGGGGGACAGGCCCTCACCCCTCCACTTT.

V gene TRBV5-1 combines with J gene TRBJ2-3, with a possible D match to TRBD2 (6 bases). V was clipped by 4 bases and J by 2 bases, with 14 bases between them. The CDR3 contains 15 residues. The V gene's germline CDR1 is SGHRS and CDR2 YFSETQ. The CDR3 region is CASSGASANTDTQYF. In DNA form, the CDR3 reads TGCGCCAGCAGCGGGGCTAGCGCCAACACAGATACGCAGTATTTT. The variable domain in full, completed from reference TRBV5-1 and TRBJ2-3, reads KAGVTQTPRYLIKTRGQQVTLSCSPISGHRSVSWYQQTPGQGLQFLFEYFSETQRNKGNFPGRFSGRQFSNSRSEMNVSTLELGDSALYLCASSGASANTDTQYFGPGTRLTVL.

This clone was seen only once. The rearrangement joins TRBV27 to TRBJ2-1, with 7 positions matching TRBD1. The CDR3 is made up of 15 amino acids. Germline-derived CDR1 and CDR2 are MNHEY and SMNVEV (reference sequence). Losses at the gene ends were 6 bases for V and 4 bases for J; bases not matched to a gene: 9. CDR3 DNA: TGTGCCAGCAGAGGGGGAAGGGGGCAGTACAATGAGCAGTTCTTC. Translation gives CASRGGRGQYNEQFF.

The genes are TRBV19 and TRBJ2-7; 9 nucleotides match TRBD2. V was pared by 4 bases and J by 1 base, with 8 bases of the junction left unmatched. This CDR3 has 16 residues. The germline V gene encodes CDR1 LNHDA and CDR2 SQIVND (reference sequence). The CDR3 DNA sequence: TGTGCCAGTAGTACCGCGGGGGGGAGTTCGTCCTACGAGCAGTACTTC. It codes for CASSTAGGSSSYEQYF.